This TCR beta chain was recorded in a study of T cell repertoires in cytomegalovirus infection. This clonotype was found a few times. Antigen specificity is unknown. Via MiXCR, TCRdb re-called the reads, giving one row per CDR3 protein. This table holds about 700,000 distinct CDR3 sequences, around 32% found once. Trimming left V 6 bases short and J 4 bases short, with 11 bases between. The CDR3 has 13 amino acids. This material consisted of cultured PBMCs, taken from culture after CMV antigen stimulation. The V and J genes are TRBV12-3 or TRBV12-4 and TRBJ2-3; the D is unclear. The sequence came from a human donor in good health (CMV status not recorded). Some clones in this sample may be carry-over from other donors' samples. Written as DNA, the CDR3 is TGTGCCAGCAGCCTCCGGAGACCAGATACGCAGTATTTT. This sequence encodes CASSLRRPDTQYF.